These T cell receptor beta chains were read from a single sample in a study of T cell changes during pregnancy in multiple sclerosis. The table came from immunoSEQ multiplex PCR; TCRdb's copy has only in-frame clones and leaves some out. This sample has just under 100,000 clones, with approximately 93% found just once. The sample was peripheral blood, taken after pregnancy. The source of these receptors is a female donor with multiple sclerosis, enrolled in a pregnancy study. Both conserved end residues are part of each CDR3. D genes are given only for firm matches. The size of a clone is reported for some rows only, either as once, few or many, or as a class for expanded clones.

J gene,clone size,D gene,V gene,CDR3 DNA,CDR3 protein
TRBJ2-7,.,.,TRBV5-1,TGCGCCAGCAGCCCCGACACCTACCCCTACGAGCAGTACTTC,CASSPDTYPYEQYF
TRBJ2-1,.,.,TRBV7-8,TGTGCCAGCACCCAACTAACGGGAAACTACAATGAGCAGTTCTTC,CASTQLTGNYNEQFF
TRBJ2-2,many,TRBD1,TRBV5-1,TGCGCCAGCAGCTTCATCGGACAGGGTAACACCGGGGAGCTGTTTTTT,CASSFIGQGNTGELFF
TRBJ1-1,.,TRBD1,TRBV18,TGTGCCAGCTCACCACTCGTAGCCGGGACAGGGGAACCTGAAGCTTTCTTT,CASSPLVAGTGEPEAFF
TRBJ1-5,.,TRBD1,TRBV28,TGTGCCGCGAGGGGGCCTAATCAGCCCCAGCATTTT,CAARGPNQPQHF
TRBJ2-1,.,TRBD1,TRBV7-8,TGTGCCAGCAGCCCGCCTACAGGGGTTGGCAATGAGCAGTTCTTC,CASSPPTGVGNEQFF
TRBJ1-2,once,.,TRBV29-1,TGCAGCGTCTTACAGGGAGATGGCTACACCTTC,CSVLQGDGYTF
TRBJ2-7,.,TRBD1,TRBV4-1,TGCGCCAGCAGCCGGGTACAGGGGACCCACGAGCAGTACTTC,CASSRVQGTHEQYF
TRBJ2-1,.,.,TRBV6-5,TGTGCCAGCAGTTACCGGAGCTCCTACAATGAGCAGTTCTTC,CASSYRSSYNEQFF
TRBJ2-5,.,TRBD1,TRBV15,TGTGCCACCAGCAGAGGCGGGACAGGGCAAGAGACCCAGTACTTC,CATSRGGTGQETQYF
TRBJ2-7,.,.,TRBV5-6,TGTGCCAGCAGCTCTGGGCCTTTATCCCCGACCTACGAGCAGTACTTC,CASSSGPLSPTYEQYF
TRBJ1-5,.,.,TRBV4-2,TGTGCCAGCAGCCAAGTTGGAGGGTTAGCTCAGCCCCAGCATTTT,CASSQVGGLAQPQHF
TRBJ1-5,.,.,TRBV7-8,TGTGCCAGCAGCCCCCCCGGGACTTATCAGCCCCAGCATTTT,CASSPPGTYQPQHF